The 20 T cell receptor beta chains reported below all come from one sample, sequenced in a study of chemoradiotherapy in HPV16-positive cancers. Only in-frame clones appear in the TCRdb table, and some are missing; sequencing was by immunoSEQ multiplex PCR. The sample yields around 62,000 clones, more than 70% seen once. Sample: blood, taken from a patient who underwent chemoradiotherapy. All receptors come from a human donor with HPV-associated anogenital cancer.

This rearrangement joins TRBV7-8 to TRBJ1-1; D possibly corresponds to TRBD1 (5 bases). The CDR3 extends over 13 amino acids. With 1 base removed from V and 9 bases from J, the gap between germline ends came to 12 bases. Germline loops: CDR1 SGHVS, CDR2 FQNEAQ. In DNA, the CDR3 is TGTGCCAGCAGCTTAGTAGTATCGGGGCAAGCTTTCTTT. This encodes CASSLVVSGQAFF.

The CDR3 here is CASNSDSYEQYF. The DNA of the CDR3 is TGCGCCAGCAATAGCGACTCCTACGAGCAGTACTTC. The V call is TRBV10-2, the J call TRBJ2-5; a possible D gene is TRBD2 (5 bases). The tail of the sequence fits TRBJ2-7 better, so the J call may be wrong. The CDR3 spans 12 residues. Germline V gives CDR1 WSHSY, CDR2 SAAADI.

A single count supports this clone. The rearrangement joins TRBV5-1 to TRBJ1-1, with a weak D call TRBD1 (5 bases). The CDR3 spans 15 residues. V lost 4 bases to trimming and J lost 5 bases, with 18 bases between them. Germline-derived CDR1 and CDR2 are SGHRS and YFSETQ. CDR3 loop: CASSPTGTPGTEAFF. CDR3 bases: TGCGCCAGCAGCCCAACAGGTACCCCCGGGACTGAAGCTTTCTTT.

This sequence joins TRBV19 and TRBJ1-3; no firm D call. This CDR3 region has 15 residues. V lost 1 base and J lost 0, with 7 bases in between. Germline V gene sequence: CDR1 LNHDA, CDR2 SQIVND (reference sequence). CDR3 sequence reads: CASSIGLGSGNTIYF. The DNA for the CDR3 is TGTGCCAGTAGTATAGGACTCGGCTCTGGAAACACCATATATTTT.

The chain joins TRBV4-1 to TRBJ1-2, with 9 bases aligning to TRBD1. With V trimmed by 7 bases and J by 5 bases, 5 bases remained unmatched. The length of the CDR3 is 13 residues. Germline values: CDR1 MGHRA, CDR2 YSYEKL. CDR3 sequence (DNA): TGCGCCAGCAACCCGGGACAGGGTTATGGCTACACCTTC. Protein sequence: CASNPGQGYGYTF.

The chain employs TRBV2 and TRBJ1-4; D is uncertain. Trimming took 7 bases from V and 0 from J, leaving 12 bases between them. This CDR3 is built from 15 residues. Germline V gene sequence: CDR1 SNHLY, CDR2 FYNNEI. CDR3 protein: CASKIAVSTNEKLFF. In DNA, the CDR3 is TGTGCCAGCAAGATCGCAGTCTCAACTAATGAAAAACTGTTTTTT.

This clone was found once. The chain has TRBV28 and TRBJ2-3; 10 positions match TRBD2. CDR1 and CDR2 from the germline V gene are MDHEN and SYDVKM. The CDR3 covers 16 residues. The junction had 13 bases not matched to a gene; V was cut back by 5 bases and J by 8 bases. The CDR3 DNA sequence: TGTGCCAGCAGTCTCCAGCGGGGGGGGAATCTTGGTACGCAGTATTTT. Its translation: CASSLQRGGNLGTQYF.

This chain connects TRBV27 to TRBJ1-1, with D maybe TRBD1 (5 bases). CDR3 length equals 14 residues. CDR1 and CDR2 (germline): MNHEY, SMNVEV (reference sequence). V lost 6 bases and J 4 bases, leaving 15 bases between the germline ends. CDR3 in amino acids: CASRPSGDGTEAFF. The DNA for the CDR3 is TGTGCCAGCAGGCCCTCGGGGGACGGCACTGAAGCTTTCTTT.

This chain joins TRBV27 and TRBJ1-4; no definite D call. Germline lookup yields CDR1 MNHEY and CDR2 SMNVEV (reference sequence). The CDR3 sequence is 19 residues long. Between the trimmed V and J ends, which lost 6 bases and 2 bases, there was a span of 25 bases. CDR3 sequence reads: CASSHPPGSVMETNEKLFF. The CDR3, as DNA: TGTGCCAGCAGCCACCCCCCAGGATCGGTAATGGAGACTAATGAAAAACTGTTTTTT. The complete variable domain, with remaining parts taken from reference TRBV27 and TRBJ1-4, reads EAQVTQNPRYLITVTGKKLTVTCSQNMNHEYMSWYRQDPGLGLRQIYYSMNVEVTDKGDVPEGYKVSRKEKRNFPLILESPSPNQTSLYFCASSHPPGSVMETNEKLFFGSGTQLSVL.

This rearrangement joins TRBV6-1 to TRBJ2-3, with TRBD1 matching 8 bases. Germline CDR1 is MNHNS and CDR2 is SASEGT. The CDR3 length is 15 residues. V gave up 5 bases and J gave up 5 bases; unmatched junction bases: 9. CDR3 in amino acids: CASSQPRGQKDTQYF. In nucleotides, the CDR3 is TGTGCCAGCAGTCAACCCAGGGGGCAGAAAGATACGCAGTATTTT.

V is TRBV19 and J is TRBJ1-1; D gene unclear. Per the germline V gene, CDR1 is LNHDA and CDR2 is SQIVND (reference sequence). The CDR3 sequence is 15 residues long. V lost 4 bases and J lost 3, with 15 bases in between. Here the CDR3 DNA reads TGTGCCAGTAGTAAAGGGCCAGGATTCGACACTGAAGCTTTCTTT. It translates to CASSKGPGFDTEAFF.

The chain uses TRBV5-1 and TRBJ2-7; D remains ambiguous. The V and J ends lost 4 bases and 4 bases respectively, with 9 bases between them. CDR1 is SGHRS, CDR2 YFSETQ, per germline. The CDR3 totals 12 residues. The CDR3 DNA sequence: TGCGCCAGCAGCCCCCTGGGTTACGAGCAGTACTTC. Translated: CASSPLGYEQYF.

The CDR3 is CASSAPSGSLSGTDTQYF. The CDR3 region has the DNA TGTGCCAGCAGCGCTCCTAGCGGGAGTTTGTCGGGCACAGATACGCAGTATTTT. This sequence joins TRBV9 and TRBJ2-3; 10 nucleotides match TRBD2. The V segment lost 3 bases and the J segment 1 base; nucleotides outside the gene matches: 11. Germline V lookup: CDR1 SGDLS, CDR2 YYNGEE. The CDR3 length is 18 residues.

This clone has just a few counts. This chain joins TRBV5-4 and TRBJ1-1; D not certain. This CDR3 spans 15 amino acids. Trimming stripped 2 bases from V and 1 base from J, with 12 bases between. Germline CDR1 and CDR2: SGHNT and YYREEE (reference sequence). The CDR3 nucleotides read TGTGCCAGCAGCTTCGGATCTACCAGGAACACTGAAGCTTTCTTT. It translates to CASSFGSTRNTEAFF.

V is TRBV5-5 and J is TRBJ1-5; tentatively, D is TRBD1 (5 bases). Germline lookup yields CDR1 SGHKS and CDR2 YYEKEE (reference sequence). The V and J ends lost 4 bases and 0 bases respectively, with 20 bases between them. This CDR3 region has 18 residues. CDR3 nucleotide sequence: TGTGCCAGCAGCCCAGAACCCCCGGGGGTCTATAGCAATCAGCCCCAGCATTTT. Translated: CASSPEPPGVYSNQPQHF.

This chain uses TRBV27 with TRBJ2-1, with TRBD1 matching 7 bases. Germline values: CDR1 MNHEY, CDR2 SMNVEV (reference sequence). There are 16 residues in the CDR3. Losses at the gene ends were 3 bases for V and 5 bases for J; bases not matched to a gene: 10. The CDR3 DNA reads as TGTGCCAGCAGTTTTTCCGGGACAGCTCCGAACAATGAGCAGTTCTTC. Protein sequence: CASSFSGTAPNNEQFF.

This clone was recorded once. This rearrangement joins TRBV11-1 to TRBJ2-1; 7 bases align to TRBD1. Losses at the gene ends were 5 bases for V and 2 bases for J; bases not matched to a gene: 3. The CDR3 covers 14 residues. CDR1 and CDR2 (germline): SGHAT, FQDESV (reference sequence). CDR3 nucleotides: TGTGCCAGCAGCCGTGGACAGGCCTACAATGAGCAGTTCTTC. It is translated as CASSRGQAYNEQFF. Combining the CDR3 with reference TRBV11-1 and TRBJ2-1 gives the whole variable domain EAEVAQSPRYKITEKSQAVAFWCDPISGHATLYWYRQILGQGPELLVQFQDESVVDDSQLPKDRFSAERLKGVDSTLKIQPAELGDSAMYLCASSRGQAYNEQFFGPGTRLTVL.

The chain uses TRBV27 and TRBJ2-1; 7 bases align to TRBD1. Germline V gene sequence: CDR1 MNHEY, CDR2 SMNVEV (reference sequence). J was trimmed by 4 bases and V by 3 bases; bases with no gene match: 15. The CDR3 contains 18 residues. The CDR3 spells CASSFRQGGSRGYNEQFF. The DNA for the CDR3 is TGTGCCAGCAGTTTTCGACAGGGTGGTAGTAGGGGATACAATGAGCAGTTCTTC.

This clone turned up a few times. The rearrangement joins TRBV18 to TRBJ2-5; unclear D gene. The CDR3 is 13 amino acids. The germline CDR1 and CDR2 sequences are KGHSH and LQKENI. Trimming shortened V by 2 bases and J by 1 base, and 5 bases separated the two germline ends. The CDR3 spells CASSPNGQETQYF. The CDR3 bases are TGTGCCAGCTCACCAAACGGCCAAGAGACCCAGTACTTC.

The gene calls are TRBV28 and TRBJ2-1; maybe TRBD2 (5 bases). Germline-derived CDR1 and CDR2 are MDHEN and SYDVKM. Between the trimmed V and J ends, which lost 6 bases and 0 bases, there was a span of 18 bases. The CDR3 totals 17 residues. CDR3 amino acids: CASSPGRWESSYNEQFF. The CDR3 bases are TGTGCCAGCAGCCCCGGCCGGTGGGAGAGCTCCTACAATGAGCAGTTCTTC. Filled out from reference TRBV28 and TRBJ2-1, the complete variable domain reads DVKVTQSSRYLVKRTGEKVFLECVQDMDHENMFWYRQDPGLGLRLIYFSYDVKMKEKGDIPEGYSVSREKKERFSLILESASTNQTSMYLCASSPGRWESSYNEQFFGPGTRLTVL.